This TCR beta chain was sequenced during a study of response to subunit inactivated influenza vaccine. TCRdb fed the RT-PCR reads into MiXCR, producing one record per CDR3 protein. The data hold about 530,000 distinct CDR3 sequences, with about 10% observed a single time. The sample holds a few counts of this clonotype. This receptor was identified in a man aged 45-60 years who received an inactivated influenza vaccine. The sample in question was PBMCs from blood, obtained on the day of vaccination.

In DNA form, the CDR3 reads TGTGCCTGGAGTAGTTTGAGGCGAGCGGGAAGGGCTGGGGCCAACGTCCTGACTTTC. Its translation is CAWSSLRRAGRAGANVLTF. The chain combines TRBV30 with TRBJ2-6; 7 nucleotides match TRBD2. Trimming at V came to 2 bases and at J to 2 bases, leaving 15 bases not matched to a gene. Per germline, CDR1 GTSNPN and CDR2 SVGIG (reference sequence). This CDR3 spans 19 amino acids.